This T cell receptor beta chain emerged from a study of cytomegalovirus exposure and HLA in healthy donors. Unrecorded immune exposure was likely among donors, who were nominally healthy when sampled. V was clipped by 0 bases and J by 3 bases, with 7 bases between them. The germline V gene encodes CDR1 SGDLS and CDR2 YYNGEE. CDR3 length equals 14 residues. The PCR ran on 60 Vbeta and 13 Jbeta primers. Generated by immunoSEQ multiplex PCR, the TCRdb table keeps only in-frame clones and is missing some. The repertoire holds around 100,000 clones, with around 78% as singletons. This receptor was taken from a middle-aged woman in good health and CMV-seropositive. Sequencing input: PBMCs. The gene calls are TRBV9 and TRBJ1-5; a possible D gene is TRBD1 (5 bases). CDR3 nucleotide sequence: TGTGCCAGCAGCGTAGAGGACAACAATCAGCCCCAGCATTTT. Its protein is CASSVEDNNQPQHF.